What follows are 14 T cell receptor beta chains derived from one specimen sequenced in a study of blood T cell repertoires in COVID-19. Clones were sequenced by immunoSEQ multiplex PCR, and TCRdb holds only the in-frame ones, with some missing. The sample records about 160,000 clones, over 75% being singletons. The source material was peripheral blood. The source is a man between 65 and 85 years old with acute or convalescent COVID-19.

This clone was recorded only once. The rearrangement joins TRBV6-5 to TRBJ1-4; unclear D gene. With 0 bases removed from V and 8 bases from J, the gap between germline ends came to 13 bases. Per germline, CDR1 MNHEY and CDR2 SVGAGI. The CDR3 extends over 15 amino acids. CDR3 coding DNA: TGTGCCAGCAGTTACTCGTCCATACTAGTCGAAAAACTGTTTTTT. Amino acid sequence: CASSYSSILVEKLFF.

J is TRBJ1-1 and V is TRBV9; possibly TRBD1 for D (6 bases). Germline V gene lookup returns CDR1 SGDLS and CDR2 YYNGEE. Trimming cost V 3 bases and J 6 bases, with 21 bases left between them. CDR3 length: 16 amino acids. Written as DNA, the CDR3 is TGTGCCAGCAGCGCAAAGATTCACAGGGCGAGCGCTGAAGCTTTCTTT. It encodes CASSAKIHRASAEAFF.

This chain connects TRBV27 to TRBJ2-3; D is possibly TRBD2 (6 bases). There are 15 residues in the CDR3. Germline loops: CDR1 MNHEY, CDR2 SMNVEV (reference sequence). V lost 3 bases, J lost 2 bases, and 12 bases lay in between. CDR3 sequence reads: CASSFGGMATDTQYF. The CDR3 DNA reads as TGTGCCAGCAGTTTCGGCGGGATGGCCACAGATACGCAGTATTTT.

The chain joins TRBV5-1 to TRBJ2-7; the match to TRBD2 covers 11 bases. The germline V gene has CDR1 SGHRS and CDR2 YFSETQ. There are 14 residues in the CDR3. The V gene end was trimmed by 1 base and the J gene end by 6 bases; junction bases not matched to a gene: 3. CDR3 residues: CASSLTSGSGEQYF. The CDR3 region has the DNA TGCGCCAGCAGCTTGACTAGCGGGAGTGGCGAGCAGTACTTC.

This clone appeared a single time. V is TRBV5-5 and J is TRBJ2-7; 9 bases align to TRBD1. CDR1 is SGHKS and CDR2 is YYEKEE in the germline V gene (reference sequence). This CDR3 comprises 13 residues. V was pared by 4 bases and J by 2 bases, with 1 base of the junction left unmatched. For the CDR3, the DNA is TGTGCCAGCAGCCGACAGGGGGCCTACGAGCAGTACTTC. Residues: CASSRQGAYEQYF.

The chain recombines TRBV18 with TRBJ2-1; 8 nucleotides agree with TRBD1. Germline CDR1 reads KGHSH; CDR2 reads LQKENI. J was trimmed by 3 bases and V by 3 bases; bases with no gene match: 7. This CDR3 has 16 residues. CDR3 amino acids: CASSPSQDRVYNEQFF. CDR3 nucleotides: TGTGCCAGCTCACCCTCACAGGACAGGGTCTACAATGAGCAGTTCTTC.

The genes are TRBV7-6 and TRBJ1-1; TRBD1 matches 7 bases. The germline V gene encodes CDR1 SGHVS and CDR2 FNYEAQ. This CDR3 comprises 16 residues. J gave up 2 bases and V 5 bases, and 11 bases lay outside the gene matches. CDR3 coding DNA: TGTGCCAGCAGCCGACAAAGGACAGGACAAAACACTGAAGCTTTCTTT. Protein sequence: CASSRQRTGQNTEAFF.

V usage is TRBV28 and J usage is TRBJ1-2; 8 bases are shared with TRBD1. This CDR3 is built from 15 residues. Trimming at V came to 2 bases and at J to 4 bases, leaving 6 bases not matched to a gene. CDR1 is MDHEN and CDR2 is SYDVKM in the germline V gene. The CDR3, as DNA: TGTGCCAGCAGTTTAGACAGGGGATTGGCCTATGGCTACACCTTC. This sequence encodes CASSLDRGLAYGYTF.

This chain links TRBV7-8 with TRBJ1-6; 7 bases line up with TRBD1. The CDR3 length is 16 residues. Per the germline V gene, CDR1 is SGHVS and CDR2 is FQNEAQ. The ends lost 5 bases at V and 6 bases at J; junction bases unmatched: 10. The CDR3, as DNA: TGTGCCAGCAGCCCACCCTTAGGGGGCTTTAATTCACCCCTCCACTTT. The encoded protein is CASSPPLGGFNSPLHF.

The V call is TRBV6-4, the J call TRBJ2-3, with D possibly TRBD2 on 6 matching bases. The germline V gene has CDR1 MRHNA and CDR2 SNTAGT. CDR3 length: 14 residues. The V and J ends lost 4 bases and 2 bases respectively, with 10 bases between them. This chain's CDR3 is CASSAEGFTDTQYF. The CDR3 DNA reads as TGTGCCAGCAGTGCGGAGGGGTTCACAGATACGCAGTATTTT.

The chain uses TRBV5-4 and TRBJ2-2; 9 nucleotides match TRBD2. V was pared by 2 bases and J by 3 bases, with 2 bases of the junction left unmatched. The CDR3 runs 15 residues. CDR1 SGHNT and CDR2 YYREEE come from the germline V gene (reference sequence). CDR3 sequence: CASSLSGGYTGELFF. The CDR3 DNA is TGTGCCAGCAGCTTAAGCGGGGGGTACACCGGGGAGCTGTTTTTT.

The CDR3 here is CASSIDPLSQQPQHF. The CDR3 DNA reads TGTGCCAGTAGTATAGATCCCCTTTCCCAGCAGCCCCAGCATTTT. This chain joins TRBV19 and TRBJ1-5; D uncertain. The CDR3 spans 15 residues. Germline CDR1 reads LNHDA; CDR2 reads SQIVND (reference sequence). The V gene lost 0 bases and the J gene lost 7 bases, with 13 bases spanning the gap.

J is TRBJ1-5 and V is TRBV27, with 8 bases that match TRBD1. In germline, CDR1 is MNHEY, CDR2 SMNVEV (reference sequence). The CDR3 has 15 amino acids. V lost 3 bases and J lost 5; bases outside the gene matches: 6. The CDR3 sequence is CASSFRRGRYQPQHF. The CDR3 DNA follows: TGTGCCAGCAGTTTCCGCAGGGGGCGGTATCAGCCCCAGCATTTT.

This clone was seen only once. This chain uses TRBV28 with TRBJ1-1, with D perhaps matching TRBD1 (6 bases). Trimming removed 7 bases at V and 0 bases at J, with 12 bases between. CDR1 is MDHEN, CDR2 SYDVKM, per germline. The CDR3 has 14 residues. The CDR3 region is CASIVGGLNTEAFF. CDR3 nucleotides: TGTGCCAGCATCGTTGGGGGCCTGAACACTGAAGCTTTCTTT.